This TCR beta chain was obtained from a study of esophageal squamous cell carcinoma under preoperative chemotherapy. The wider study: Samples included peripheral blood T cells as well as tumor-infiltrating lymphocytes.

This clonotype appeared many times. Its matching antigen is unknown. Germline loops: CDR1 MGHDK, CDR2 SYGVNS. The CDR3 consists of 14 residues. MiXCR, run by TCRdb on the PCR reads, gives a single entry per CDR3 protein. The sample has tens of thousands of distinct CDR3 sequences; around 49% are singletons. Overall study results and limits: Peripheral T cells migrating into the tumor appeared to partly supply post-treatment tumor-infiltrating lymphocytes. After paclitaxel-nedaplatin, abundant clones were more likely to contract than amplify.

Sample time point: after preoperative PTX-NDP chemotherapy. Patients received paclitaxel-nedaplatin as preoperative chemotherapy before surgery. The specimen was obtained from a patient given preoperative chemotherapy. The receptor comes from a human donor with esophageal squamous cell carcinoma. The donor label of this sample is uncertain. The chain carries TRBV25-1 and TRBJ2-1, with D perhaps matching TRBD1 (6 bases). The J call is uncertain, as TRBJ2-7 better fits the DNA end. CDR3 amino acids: CASSVGTPSYEQYF. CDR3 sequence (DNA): TGTGCCAGCAGTGTCGGGACACCTTCCTACGAGCAGTACTTC.